This T cell receptor (beta chain) derives from a study of early T cells in non-severe SARS-CoV-2 infection. V shed 2 bases, J shed 4 bases, and the junction held 5 bases outside the gene matches. Germline lookup yields CDR1 SGHTA and CDR2 FQGNSA. The length of the CDR3 is 15 residues. Individual cDNA molecules were tagged with unique molecular identifiers. MiXCR, applied by TCRdb to the 5' RACE reads, yields one record per CDR3 protein. The sample has about 64,000 distinct CDR3 sequences; 20% are singletons. This sample comprised whole blood, obtained at baseline. This chain links TRBV7-2 with TRBJ2-3; 8 bases are shared with TRBD1. The TCR originated in an adult who was a healthcare worker with PCR-confirmed SARS-CoV-2 infection or an uninfected control (not recorded which). This chain's CDR3 is CASSLMQGASDTQYF. The CDR3 bases are TGTGCCAGCAGCTTAATGCAGGGGGCGTCAGATACGCAGTATTTT.